This record concerns one TCR beta chain sequence. The antigen it recognizes is unknown. No much larger clone exists at a distance of one base, and base qualities are not known. This entry comes from a study of cytomegalovirus exposure and HLA in healthy donors (TCRdb year 2017). For the study in its entirety: According to a later analysis, the approximately 120 validation repertoires were produced on the same platform as the 666 repertoires of the first cohort. The study aimed to test whether signatures of past pathogen exposure could be identified by cataloging public T cell receptors. Along with the approximately 620-subject first cohort, a separate validation cohort of roughly 110 different subjects was used. To predict cytomegalovirus infection status, the study combined high-throughput TCR immunosequencing, statistical association of individual TCRs with disease status, and machine learning.

Separate from the approximately 670-subject first cohort, the validation cohort of over 90 subjects was the group to which the donors belonged. Reading the germline V gene (reference sequence) gives CDR1 SEHNR and CDR2 FQNEAQ. Its CDR3 holds 16 amino acids, cysteine through phenylalanine. The sequence is cut down to CDR3 DNA, 48 bases in frame from base 1. V is shortened by 1 base, J by 4 bases, and the region joining them spans 13 bases. Library preparation was by the immunoSEQ multiplex PCR assay. For the original study's pipeline: A statistical classification framework was developed to diagnose cytomegalovirus status using the catalog of TCR beta chain sequences. Here the immuneACCESS table is served through TCRdb, limited to in-frame sequences with V and J called. Missing clones are a known gap in these copies; in checked studies unresolved V genes cover under half, and the rest lacks a known reason. V, J and clone size are those of that table, while D and trimming were read from the DNA. The sample has 120,000 to 150,000 clones on record, about nine tenths of them singletons. Together, the top ten hold about 0.75% of the sample.

The research as a whole found: A total of fewer than 200 TCR beta chains were listed by the study as associated with cytomegalovirus. A later analysis found that TCRs clustered in the first cohort also tended to co-occur in the 130 or so validation repertoires, with 90% to 95% of cluster scores above 0. A few of the identified cytomegalovirus-associated TCR beta chains were confirmed in vitro to be specific for cytomegalovirus antigens. In both the original and validation cohorts, the classifier was reported to diagnose cytomegalovirus status with high specificity and sensitivity. Most TCR sequences were observed very rarely across donors, whereas some public TCRs were present in many individuals. A later analysis had no HLA typing for the validation cohort, so co-occurrence there was scored across all 110 or so repertoires. The authors suggested that the approach could potentially be extended to other disease states and immunological phenotypes.

The sequence was obtained from a man younger than 35 in good health and CMV-seronegative. Sequenced: PBMCs. The rearranged chain carries TRBV7-9 and TRBJ1-4, with the D gene not confidently named. The CDR3 corresponds to CASSLEFSILNEKLFF. The nucleotides are TGTGCCAGCAGCTTAGAATTCAGTATCCTTAATGAAAAACTGTTTTTT.